This T cell receptor beta chain was recovered during a study of a mutant IDH1 vaccine in newly diagnosed glioma. Across the whole study: Treated individuals were around 62% male and approximately 38% female, averaging roughly 38 years of age.

The time point was: week 5, during vaccination. The study gave 300 ug of mutant IDH1 20-mer peptide per vaccine dose, with topical imiquimod. CDR3 length: 17 residues. Germline CDR1 SGHKS, CDR2 YYEKEE (reference sequence). Germline trimming cut 5 bases from V and 7 bases from J; bases unmatched to any gene: 17. As for this clone: Antigen unknown.

The protocol was immunoSEQ multiplex PCR, while the TCRdb copy is restricted to in-frame clones and leaves out a portion. In the table there are tens of thousands of clones, 91% of which are singletons. The sequence was obtained from a woman aged 45 to 65 with glioma. This sample comprised PBMCs, obtained from a glioma patient whose treatment included an IDH1 peptide vaccine. The chain combines TRBV5-5 with TRBJ2-1; 8 bases are a match to TRBD1. The CDR3 DNA sequence: TGTGCCAGCAGTCATTCCCGACAGGGGAGCGTTCTAAATGAGCAGTTCTTC. It translates to CASSHSRQGSVLNEQFF.